Listed below are T cell receptor beta chains from one sample, sequenced in a study of blood T cell repertoires in COVID-19. The assay was immunoSEQ multiplex PCR, and TCRdb's table has in-frame clones only and misses some. In the table there are under 85,000 clones, about 83% of which are singletons. Sequenced material: peripheral blood. The receptors here all came from a woman older than 75 with active or convalescent COVID-19. Both conserved end residues are part of each CDR3. The D gene is left open where the match is weak. The listing skips clone size in some rows; elsewhere it reads once, few, many or a size class.

D gene	clone size	V gene	J gene	CDR3 protein	CDR3 DNA
TRBD2	-	TRBV3-1/TRBV3-2	TRBJ2-1	CASSQAGLAGGSGYNEQFF	TGTGCCAGCAGCCAAGCGGGCCTAGCCGGGGGGAGTGGGTACAATGAGCAGTTCTTC
TRBD2	few	TRBV9	TRBJ2-5	CASSETSGDVLETQYF	TGTGCCAGCAGCGAAACTAGCGGGGACGTCCTCGAGACCCAGTACTTC
-	once	TRBV11-2	TRBJ2-5	CASSLAIGWSETQYF	TGTGCCAGCAGCTTAGCGATCGGGTGGTCAGAGACCCAGTACTTC
TRBD1	few	TRBV4-1	TRBJ1-3	CASSQPLQYGQGYSGNTIYF	TGCGCCAGCAGCCAACCGCTCCAATATGGACAGGGTTACTCTGGAAACACCATATATTTT
-	-	TRBV9	TRBJ1-3	CASSVGQGNTIYF	TGTGCCAGCAGCGTAGGACAGGGAAACACCATATATTTT
TRBD2	-	TRBV12-3/TRBV12-4	TRBJ2-3	CASRGGGSDTQYF	TGTGCCAGCCGGGGGGGAGGATCAGATACGCAGTATTTT
-	-	TRBV5-8	TRBJ2-1	CASSSRVQFF	TGTGCCAGCAGCTCTCGAGTGCAGTTCTTC
-	-	TRBV19	TRBJ2-7	CASSHRDKTYEQYF	TGTGCCAGTAGTCACCGGGACAAGACCTACGAGCAGTACTTC
-	few	TRBV7-9	TRBJ2-2	CASSLALQATGELFF	TGTGCCAGCAGCTTAGCGCTCCAGGCGACCGGGGAGCTGTTTTTT
-	-	TRBV3-1/TRBV3-2	TRBJ1-2	CASSQEHGIYGYTF	TGTGCCAGCAGCCAAGAGCACGGTATATATGGCTACACCTTC
-	-	TRBV28	TRBJ1-1	CASHLSSSGFTEAFF	TGTGCCAGCCATCTGTCCTCATCAGGGTTCACTGAAGCTTTCTTT
-	-	TRBV7-2	TRBJ1-2	CASSLPMGLGGYTF	TGTGCCAGCAGCTTACCCATGGGGCTCGGTGGCTACACCTTC
TRBD1	-	TRBV6-5	TRBJ1-5	CASRISGGANQPQHF	TGTGCCAGCAGGATTTCAGGGGGCGCAAATCAGCCCCAGCATTTT
-	-	TRBV3-1/TRBV3-2	TRBJ2-7	CASSLGGGGHYEQYF	TGTGCCAGCAGTCTAGGGGGTGGGGGTCACTACGAGCAGTACTTC
-	-	TRBV9	TRBJ2-5	CASSVDVAGFKETQYF	TGTGCCAGCAGCGTAGACGTAGCCGGGTTTAAAGAGACCCAGTACTTC
-	-	TRBV19	TRBJ2-2	CASSITSTGANTGELFF	TGTGCCAGTAGTATAACGTCGACAGGCGCGAACACCGGGGAGCTGTTTTTT
TRBD1	-	TRBV7-2	TRBJ1-1	CASSFQGVNTEAFF	TGTGCCAGCAGCTTCCAGGGGGTTAACACTGAAGCTTTCTTT
TRBD2	-	TRBV5-1	TRBJ2-2	CASSFSGNAGELFF	TGCGCCAGCAGCTTTAGCGGGAACGCCGGGGAGCTGTTTTTT
-	few	TRBV11-2	TRBJ2-5	CALTPGRKTQYF	TGTGCCCTCACCCCAGGGAGGAAGACCCAGTACTTC
TRBD2	once	TRBV29-1	TRBJ2-1	CSVERKGRLAVPGNEQFF	TGCAGCGTTGAAAGAAAGGGGAGACTAGCGGTCCCGGGCAATGAGCAGTTCTTC
TRBD1	-	TRBV5-1	TRBJ1-2	CASSSRTGSNYGYTF	TGCGCCAGCAGCTCGAGGACAGGATCTAACTATGGCTACACCTTC
-	-	TRBV7-2	TRBJ1-5	CASSPQAYSNQPQHF	TGTGCCAGCAGCCCCCAGGCTTATAGCAATCAGCCCCAGCATTTT
TRBD1	-	TRBV12-3/TRBV12-4	TRBJ1-2	CASSPDRAYGYTF	TGTGCCAGCAGCCCAGACAGGGCCTATGGCTACACCTTC
TRBD2	-	TRBV9	TRBJ2-7	CASSAGTSGSGEQYF	TGTGCCAGCAGCGCCGGGACTAGCGGGAGTGGCGAGCAGTACTTC
TRBD1	-	TRBV15	TRBJ2-1	CATSRDRGGEQFF	TGTGCCACCAGCAGGGACAGGGGCGGTGAGCAGTTCTTC
-	-	TRBV18	TRBJ2-2	CASSPGLGLANTGELFF	TGTGCCAGCTCACCGGGGCTCGGCTTAGCCAACACCGGGGAGCTGTTTTTT
-	-	TRBV19	TRBJ1-3	CASSIFAANSGNTIYF	TGTGCCAGTAGTATTTTTGCGGCGAACTCTGGAAACACCATATATTTT
TRBD1	once	TRBV7-8	TRBJ1-4	CASTISSTTGAEKLFF	TGTGCCAGCACCATATCCTCGACGACAGGGGCCGAAAAACTGTTTTTT
-	once	TRBV30	TRBJ1-4	CAWSVRTHSEKLFF	TGTGCCTGGAGTGTACGAACTCACAGTGAAAAACTGTTTTTT
TRBD1	-	TRBV2	TRBJ1-6	CASNRQGNSPLHF	TGTGCGAGCAACCGACAGGGTAATTCACCCCTCCACTTT
TRBD1	-	TRBV29-1	TRBJ1-1	CSVAGTASQTEAFF	TGCAGCGTTGCCGGGACAGCGAGCCAGACTGAAGCTTTCTTT
-	once	TRBV18	TRBJ1-5	CASSPAGRNQPQHF	TGTGCCAGCTCACCAGCAGGGCGGAATCAGCCCCAGCATTTT
-	-	TRBV5-1	TRBJ2-2	CASSLGQGRLNTGELFF	TGCGCCAGCAGCTTGGGGCAGGGTAGGTTGAACACCGGGGAGCTGTTTTTT
-	-	TRBV9	TRBJ1-2	CASSAQDAANYGYTF	TGTGCCAGCAGCGCACAGGACGCCGCTAACTATGGCTACACCTTC
-	-	TRBV5-1	TRBJ2-3	CASSLIFGGVGTDTQYF	TGCGCCAGCAGCTTGATTTTCGGGGGAGTTGGTACAGATACGCAGTATTTT
-	-	TRBV5-4	TRBJ2-2	CASSRTSGANTGELFF	TGTGCCAGCAGCCGGACCTCCGGGGCGAACACCGGGGAGCTGTTTTTT
TRBD2	-	TRBV7-2	TRBJ2-7	CASNKLAGPYEQYF	TGTGCCAGCAACAAACTAGCGGGACCCTACGAGCAGTACTTC
TRBD2	-	TRBV5-4	TRBJ2-7	CASSDRLAWSYEQYF	TGTGCCAGCAGCGATCGACTAGCGTGGTCCTACGAGCAGTACTTC
-	few	TRBV9	TRBJ2-2	CASSSGGGANTGELFF	TGTGCCAGCAGCTCTGGAGGGGGGGCCAACACCGGGGAGCTGTTTTTT
-	-	TRBV28	TRBJ1-2	CASRIHVNYGYTF	TGTGCCAGCAGGATACACGTTAACTATGGCTACACCTTC
-	-	TRBV11-2	TRBJ1-1	CASSLRGRGTEAFF	TGTGCCAGCAGCTTGCGGGGGCGAGGGACTGAAGCTTTCTTT